The 7 T cell receptor beta chains given below trace back to one sample, sequenced in a study of chemoradiotherapy in HPV16-positive cancers. Profiling relied on immunoSEQ multiplex PCR, and the TCRdb table lists in-frame clones only, not all of them. The sample has several thousand clones, 70% to 85% seen once. Specimen collection occurred from a patient who underwent chemoradiotherapy. The receptors were sampled from a human donor with HPV-associated anogenital cancer.

This chain links TRBV5-4 with TRBJ2-3; D uncertain. The ends were cut back, 5 bases at V and 2 bases at J, with 6 bases in the middle. The CDR3 is 12 amino acids. The germline V gene encodes CDR1 SGHNT and CDR2 YYREEE (reference sequence). The CDR3 is CASRVNTDTQYF. The CDR3 DNA follows: TGTGCCAGCAGGGTTAACACAGATACGCAGTATTTT.

V is TRBV19 and J is TRBJ2-2, with 8 bases matching TRBD2. Germline V lookup: CDR1 LNHDA, CDR2 SQIVND (reference sequence). The CDR3 is 16 amino acids. Trimming removed 7 bases from V and 1 base from J; junction bases left unmatched: 8. The chain's CDR3 is CASKSAGAMNTGELFF. The CDR3 coding sequence is TGTGCCAGTAAGTCAGCGGGGGCGATGAACACCGGGGAGCTGTTTTTT.

This clone was counted a few times. The chain carries TRBV25-1 and TRBJ1-6, with 7 bases matching TRBD1. From germline, CDR1 is MGHDK and CDR2 SYGVNS. This CDR3 comprises 16 residues. V shed 2 bases and J 4 bases; nucleotides not matched to a gene: 5. The CDR3 sequence is CASSEEGRGYNSPLHF. CDR3 DNA sequence: TGTGCCAGCAGTGAAGAGGGCAGGGGGTATAATTCACCCCTCCACTTT. Full variable domain (missing parts from reference TRBV25-1 and TRBJ1-6): EADIYQTPRYLVIGTGKKITLECSQTMGHDKMYWYQQDPGMELHLIHYSYGVNSTEKGDLSSESTVSRIRTEHFPLTLESARPSHTSQYLCASSEEGRGYNSPLHFGNGTRLTVT.

The chain couples TRBV7-2 to TRBJ2-1; tentative D call: TRBD2 (6 bases). V lost 3 bases to trimming and J lost 2 bases, with 11 bases between them. Germline values: CDR1 SGHTA, CDR2 FQGNSA. CDR3 length: 15 amino acids. The CDR3 region is CASSFLGGAYNEQFF. CDR3 bases: TGTGCCAGCAGCTTCCTCGGCGGGGCCTACAATGAGCAGTTCTTC.

This clone was counted between two and nine times. The rearrangement links TRBV2 to TRBJ2-7; D remains unclear. CDR1 SNHLY and CDR2 FYNNEI come from the germline V gene. Trimming cost V 2 bases and J 2 bases, with 7 bases left between them. The CDR3 length is 13 residues. In DNA form, the CDR3 reads TGTGCCAGCAGTGAACCTCCTACCTACGAGCAGTACTTC. This codes for CASSEPPTYEQYF.

The rearrangement joins TRBV6-1 to TRBJ2-7; D is undetermined. Trimming removed 0 bases at V and 8 bases at J, with 11 bases between. This CDR3 has 13 residues. Germline V gene lookup returns CDR1 MNHNS and CDR2 SASEGT. CDR3 sequence reads: CASSEAPGWQQYF. As DNA, the CDR3 is TGTGCCAGCAGTGAAGCGCCAGGTTGGCAGCAGTACTTC.

The genes are TRBV7-3 and TRBJ2-1; TRBD1 is a possible D gene (6 bases). Germline assignment: CDR1 SGHTA and CDR2 FQGTGA. The CDR3 loop spans 14 amino acids. Between the trimmed V and J ends, which lost 5 bases and 9 bases, there was a span of 17 bases. The CDR3 loop reads CASSVQGNGGEQFF. The CDR3 region has the DNA TGTGCCAGCAGCGTACAGGGAAATGGAGGTGAGCAGTTCTTC.